This TCR beta chain is drawn from a study of cytomegalovirus exposure and HLA in healthy donors. The overall study: The same platform as the roughly 670 first-cohort repertoires was used for the 90 to 150 validation repertoires, a later analysis reported.

Trimming shortened V by 4 bases and J by 8 bases, and 14 bases separated the two germline ends. The length of the CDR3 is 13 residues. Germline assignment: CDR1 LGHNA and CDR2 YSLEER. Findings and caveats of the study: Among the CMV-associated chains, three were confirmed in vitro as specific for CMV antigens.

Sequenced by immunoSEQ multiplex PCR; TCRdb stores in-frame clones only, minus some. The repertoire holds roughly 150,000 clones, roughly nine tenths seen once, with about 6% in the top ten. This clone was seen more than once but under ten times. Its antigen is unknown. The sample was PBMCs. This receptor was obtained from a woman younger than 45 in good health and CMV-seronegative. The V and J genes are TRBV4-3 and TRBJ1-2, with no clear D. In DNA form, the CDR3 reads TGCGCCAGCAGCCCCGGAAGGGTAGGCGGCTACACCTTC. Protein: CASSPGRVGGYTF.